This TCR beta chain was captured in a study of cytomegalovirus exposure and HLA in healthy donors. Study results and limitations: Within an earlier analysis, most TCR beta V segments proved productive either about 90% or about 30% of the time. Common viral pathogens seemed, in a later analysis, to connect with several of the most significant clusters. Across donors, most TCRs were seen rarely, yet some public ones were widespread. It is likely that the observed cluster of highly shared sequence variants was a sequencing artifact.

In the case of this clone: As yet, its antigen is unknown.

With 4 bases removed from V and 1 base from J, the gap between germline ends came to 13 bases. Looked up from germline, CDR1 is LGHNA and CDR2 is YSLEER. The length of the CDR3 is 15 residues. The PCR was carried out with 60 Vbeta primers and 13 Jbeta primers. Generated by immunoSEQ multiplex PCR, the TCRdb table keeps only in-frame clones and is missing some. The table includes some 130,000 clones, around 80% detected once. The sequencing input was PBMCs. The clonotype comes from a man between 25 and 39 years old in good health and CMV-seronegative. This chain uses TRBV4-3 with TRBJ1-1, with D hard to call. CDR3: CASSPSRWANTEAFF. CDR3 bases: TGCGCCAGCAGCCCGAGTCGTTGGGCGAACACTGAAGCTTTCTTT.